Following are 10 T cell receptor beta chains from one sample sequenced in a study of blood T cells in healthy people across ages. With a J-beta primer mix and a sample-barcoded 5' primer, a second PCR ran roughly 7 to 11 cycles. Using its own MiXCR run on the 5' RACE reads, TCRdb lists one record per CDR3 protein. The profile shows around 1,000,000 distinct CDR3 sequences, under 30% of them singletons. The data also belong to a second study, concerning T cells of mothers and their children.

The sequencing input was blood. The receptors derive from a girl aged 2 to 10 in good health.

This clonotype was recorded a few times. The J gene is TRBJ2-2, the V gene TRBV12-3 or TRBV12-4; 9 positions agree with TRBD1. The V segment lost 8 bases and the J segment 3 bases; nucleotides outside the gene matches: 10. CDR3 size: 16 residues. CDR3 bases: TGTGCCAGCCGCCGGGGGACAGGGCGCTACACCGGGGAGCTGTTTTTT. Residues: CASRRGTGRYTGELFF.

This clonotype has a count of ten or more. The chain employs TRBV7-2 and TRBJ2-5; 11 bases agree with TRBD2. Germline loops: CDR1 SGHTA, CDR2 FQGNSA. V lost 3 bases, J lost 1 base, and 4 bases stayed unmatched. The CDR3 is 16 amino acids. The CDR3 protein is CASSLSGTSGQETQYF. The CDR3 DNA reads as TGTGCCAGCAGCTTGTCCGGGACTAGCGGCCAAGAGACCCAGTACTTC.

This chain uses TRBV7-2 with TRBJ2-7, with 7 bases aligning to TRBD1. With V trimmed by 6 bases and J by 4 bases, 12 bases remained unmatched. This CDR3 contains 15 residues. Per the germline V gene, CDR1 is SGHTA and CDR2 is FQGNSA. The DNA for the CDR3 is TGTGCCAGCAGTCTCGACGACAGGGAAATTTACGAGCAGTACTTC. This encodes CASSLDDREIYEQYF.

This chain uses TRBV7-2 with TRBJ1-2; TRBD1 matches 8 bases. Germline lookup yields CDR1 SGHTA and CDR2 FQGNSA. With V trimmed by 0 bases and J by 8 bases, 8 bases remained unmatched. This CDR3 contains 15 residues. CDR3 coding DNA: TGTGCCAGCAGCTTAGCGCAGGGGGCGCGGGACGGCTACACCTTC. Protein: CASSLAQGARDGYTF.

The chain couples TRBV20-1 to TRBJ2-5; D possibly corresponds to TRBD1 (6 bases). The CDR3 is made up of 13 amino acids. The V end was cut by 6 bases, the J end by 1 base, with 12 bases between. Germline V gives CDR1 DFQATT, CDR2 SNEGSKA (reference sequence). CDR3 nucleotide sequence: TGCAGTGCGTCGGACAGCTTCCAAGAGACCCAGTACTTC. Translating it yields CSASDSFQETQYF.

This chain joins TRBV20-1 and TRBJ2-5; TRBD1 is a possible D gene (7 bases). Germline V gene lookup returns CDR1 DFQATT and CDR2 SNEGSKA (reference sequence). The CDR3 has 14 residues. V lost 7 bases and J lost 5, with 20 bases in between. DNA of the CDR3: TGCAGTGGAGGAGCAGGGGGGTCTCACGAGACCCAGTACTTC. It codes for CSGGAGGSHETQYF.

The chain couples TRBV6-2 or TRBV6-3 to TRBJ2-7; unclear D gene. This CDR3 has 13 amino acids. With 7 bases removed from V and 4 bases from J, the gap between germline ends came to 14 bases. Germline V gives CDR1 MNHEY, CDR2 SVGEGT. In DNA form, the CDR3 reads TGTGCCAGCAAAGACGAGACGGATTACGAGCAGTACTTC. As protein: CASKDETDYEQYF.

V and J are TRBV4-2 and TRBJ1-1, with no clear D. The length of the CDR3 is 16 residues. Trimming stripped 0 bases from V and 0 bases from J, with 11 bases between. Germline CDR1 LGHNA, CDR2 YNFKEQ. The CDR3 region is CASSQDARTVNTEAFF. The CDR3 DNA reads TGTGCCAGCAGCCAAGATGCTCGGACGGTGAACACTGAAGCTTTCTTT.

The J gene is TRBJ2-1, the V gene TRBV5-1; a weak D match, TRBD2 (6 bases). This CDR3 has 15 residues. From germline, CDR1 is SGHRS and CDR2 YFSETQ. V was clipped by 1 base and J by 6 bases, with 14 bases between them. The CDR3 reads CASSLPAAGPNEQFF. In nucleotides, the CDR3 is TGCGCCAGCAGCTTGCCGGCGGCGGGGCCCAATGAGCAGTTCTTC.

The chain is built from TRBV7-9 and TRBJ2-5; no firm D call. The CDR3 spans 13 residues. Germline V gene lookup returns CDR1 SEHNR and CDR2 FQNEAQ (reference sequence). V was cut by 2 bases and J by 7 bases, with 11 bases left in between. The CDR3 protein is CASSLRLEGTQYF. In DNA form, the CDR3 reads TGTGCCAGCAGCTTAAGGCTCGAAGGGACCCAGTACTTC.